Each of the 19 T cell receptor beta chains below was sequenced from the same sample in a study of cytomegalovirus exposure and HLA in healthy donors. The PCR ran on 60 Vbeta and 13 Jbeta primers. Clones were read by immunoSEQ multiplex PCR, and TCRdb kept only the in-frame ones, dropping some. The table has some 130,000 clones, around 85% seen once. Specimen: PBMCs. The receptors shown here come from a woman in her twenties or thirties in good health and CMV-seropositive.

This clone was recorded once. V usage is TRBV6-5 and J usage is TRBJ1-6, with D possibly matching TRBD1 (6 bases). Germline-derived CDR1 and CDR2 are MNHEY and SVGAGI. The germline V and J ends were trimmed by 10 bases and 6 bases, with 19 bases remaining between them. There are 15 residues in the CDR3. CDR3 bases: TGTGCCACCACGGGGGGGTCCAGGGGTAATTCACCCCTCCACTTT. Its translation is CATTGGSRGNSPLHF.

The chain joins TRBV5-4 to TRBJ2-5, with D unclear. Trimming took 0 bases from V and 3 from J, leaving 6 bases between them. This CDR3 spans 13 amino acids. Germline CDR1 and CDR2: SGHNT and YYREEE (reference sequence). The CDR3 loop is CASSLDSKETQYF. In DNA form, the CDR3 reads TGTGCCAGCAGCTTGGACTCTAAAGAGACCCAGTACTTC.

The V and J genes are TRBV30 and TRBJ1-5; D call uncertain. V shed 4 bases and J shed 0 bases, with 13 bases lying between them. Germline V gene data show CDR1 as GTSNPN and CDR2 as SVGIG (reference sequence). The length of the CDR3 is 15 residues. DNA for the CDR3: TGTGCCTGGACCTTTTCCACACCTAGCAATCAGCCCCAGCATTTT. Translating it yields CAWTFSTPSNQPQHF.

The V and J genes are TRBV7-3 and TRBJ2-3; possible D gene TRBD2, 5 bases. The CDR3 is 14 amino acids. CDR1 SGHTA and CDR2 FQGTGA come from the germline V gene. Trimming took 3 bases from V and 6 from J, leaving 13 bases between them. The CDR3 DNA reads as TGTGCCAGCAGCTTGACTCTAGCCAGGGATACGCAGTATTTT. Translation: CASSLTLARDTQYF.

The rearrangement joins TRBV7-3 to TRBJ1-5; the D is unclear. Germline CDR1 reads SGHTA; CDR2 reads FQGTGA. V dropped 5 bases and J dropped 7 bases, with 12 bases sitting between them. The CDR3 covers 13 residues. The CDR3: CASSPRPGQPQHF. CDR3 DNA: TGTGCCAGCAGCCCCCGACCGGGGCAGCCCCAGCATTTT. The complete variable domain, with remaining parts taken from reference TRBV7-3 and TRBJ1-5, reads GAGVSQTPSNKVTEKGKYVELRCDPISGHTALYWYRQSLGQGPEFLIYFQGTGAADDSGLPNDRFFAVRPEGSVSTLKIQRTERGDSAVYLCASSPRPGQPQHFGDGTRLSIL.

The chain carries TRBV28 and TRBJ1-3; 7 positions agree with TRBD1. This CDR3 contains 15 residues. Trimming cost V 5 bases and J 3 bases; bases outside gene matches: 7. CDR1 and CDR2 (germline): MDHEN, SYDVKM. This CDR3 reads CASSPLDRDGNTIYF. CDR3 sequence (DNA): TGTGCCAGCAGTCCTCTTGACAGGGATGGAAACACCATATATTTT. Complete variable domain (other parts from reference TRBV28 and TRBJ1-3): DVKVTQSSRYLVKRTGEKVFLECVQDMDHENMFWYRQDPGLGLRLIYFSYDVKMKEKGDIPEGYSVSREKKERFSLILESASTNQTSMYLCASSPLDRDGNTIYFGEGSWLTVV.

The rearrangement joins TRBV6-6 to TRBJ1-1, with a weak D call TRBD1 (6 bases). V shed 0 bases and J shed 6 bases, with 14 bases lying between them. CDR1 MNHNY and CDR2 SVGAGI come from the germline V gene (reference sequence). This CDR3 has 15 residues. In nucleotides, the CDR3 is TGTGCCAGCAGTTACTCGGACAGAATGGGCGCTGAAGCTTTCTTT. Protein sequence: CASSYSDRMGAEAFF.

A single count supports this clone. V is TRBV4-2 and J is TRBJ2-7, with D perhaps matching TRBD2 (6 bases). The CDR3 is made up of 19 amino acids. V lost 0 bases and J lost 0, with 21 bases in between. Per the germline V gene, CDR1 is LGHNA and CDR2 is YNFKEQ. The CDR3 DNA is TGTGCCAGCAGCCAAGATGAAGTGATGGGAGGCTTGAGCTCCTACGAGCAGTACTTC. Translated, it gives CASSQDEVMGGLSSYEQYF.

The J gene is TRBJ2-1, the V gene TRBV5-1; perhaps TRBD2 as D (6 bases). CDR1 is SGHRS and CDR2 is YFSETQ in the germline V gene. The CDR3 contains 13 residues. Trimming pared 3 bases from V and 5 bases from J, leaving 9 bases between. The CDR3 nucleotides are TGCGCCAGCAGCTCGGGGGATCACAATGAGCAGTTCTTC. This gives the protein CASSSGDHNEQFF.

This clone turned up a few times. The junction does not match germline at one end; this may be a read error. This chain uses TRBV19 with TRBJ2-5; possible D gene TRBD1, 6 bases. Germline CDR1 LNHDA, CDR2 SQIVND (reference sequence). This CDR3 is built from 11 residues. CDR3 coding DNA: TGTGCCAGTAGTCCGGACAGTCAGCGTCACTTC. Protein product: CASSPDSQRHF.

This rearrangement joins TRBV5-1 to TRBJ2-1; D is perhaps TRBD1 (5 bases). CDR3 length: 15 residues. Germline CDR1 reads SGHRS; CDR2 reads YFSETQ. V dropped 4 bases and J dropped 8 bases, with 19 bases sitting between them. In DNA, the CDR3 is TGCGCCAGCAGCCCTGGGGCAGGGTCGTACGATGAGCAGTTCTTC. It codes for CASSPGAGSYDEQFF.

The chain links TRBV27 to TRBJ2-7, with 7 bases that match TRBD1. This CDR3 region has 13 residues. Trimming removed 3 bases from V and 5 bases from J; junction bases left unmatched: 4. Per the germline V gene, CDR1 is MNHEY and CDR2 is SMNVEV (reference sequence). CDR3 in amino acids: CASSFGTADEQYF. The CDR3 nucleotides are TGTGCCAGCAGTTTCGGGACAGCAGACGAGCAGTACTTC.

The chain recombines TRBV28 with TRBJ1-4, with TRBD1 as a possible D gene (5 bases). CDR3 length: 15 amino acids. Trimming removed 2 bases at V and 3 bases at J, with 10 bases between. Germline V gives CDR1 MDHEN, CDR2 SYDVKM. The chain's CDR3 is CASSLVQASNEKLFF. In nucleotides, the CDR3 is TGTGCCAGCAGTTTAGTACAGGCGTCTAATGAAAAACTGTTTTTT. Combining the CDR3 with reference TRBV28 and TRBJ1-4 gives the whole variable domain DVKVTQSSRYLVKRTGEKVFLECVQDMDHENMFWYRQDPGLGLRLIYFSYDVKMKEKGDIPEGYSVSREKKERFSLILESASTNQTSMYLCASSLVQASNEKLFFGSGTQLSVL.

This chain joins TRBV5-1 and TRBJ2-3, with no clear D. V was shortened by 1 base and J by 2 bases, with 11 bases between the two germline ends. Germline-derived CDR1 and CDR2 are SGHRS and YFSETQ. The CDR3 runs to 15 residues. This chain's CDR3 is CASSLRRSSTDTQYF. The CDR3 coding sequence is TGCGCCAGCAGCTTGCGGAGATCCTCCACAGATACGCAGTATTTT.

Points on this clone: Other DNA sequences from this sample encode an identical CDR3 as well. V usage is TRBV30 and J usage is TRBJ2-7; D call uncertain. The CDR3 length is 11 residues. The germline CDR1 and CDR2 sequences are GTSNPN and SVGIG (reference sequence). V lost 0 bases and J lost 4, with 4 bases in between. CDR3 amino acids: CAWSVSYEQYF. The CDR3 nucleotides are TGTGCCTGGAGTGTGAGTTACGAGCAGTACTTC.

This clone was seen a single time. The rearrangement links TRBV11-2 to TRBJ2-2, with D perhaps matching TRBD2 (5 bases). The V and J ends lost 3 bases and 1 base respectively, with 12 bases between them. Germline V gene data show CDR1 as SGHAT and CDR2 as FQNNGV. The CDR3 loop spans 16 amino acids. The CDR3 loop is CASSFLAIGNTGELFF. CDR3 bases: TGTGCCAGCAGCTTCCTAGCTATAGGGAACACCGGGGAGCTGTTTTTT.

The rearrangement links TRBV28 to TRBJ1-2; 7 nucleotides line up with TRBD1. The CDR3 has 15 residues. J gave up 2 bases and V 6 bases, and 9 bases lay outside the gene matches. Per germline, CDR1 MDHEN and CDR2 SYDVKM. The CDR3 nucleotides read TGTGCCAGCAGCCTCCTCGAGGGGGCGAACTATGGCTACACCTTC. It codes for CASSLLEGANYGYTF.

This clone was detected only once. The chain uses TRBV27 and TRBJ1-2, with D possibly being TRBD1 (6 bases). The germline V and J ends were trimmed by 8 bases and 4 bases, with 11 bases remaining between them. This CDR3 is 12 amino acids long. The germline CDR1 and CDR2 sequences are MNHEY and SMNVEV (reference sequence). The CDR3 DNA follows: TGTGCCAGCTCCAGCAGGGGCTATGGCTACACCTTC. Translating it yields CASSSRGYGYTF.

V gene TRBV7-9 combines with J gene TRBJ2-5; no firm D call. Germline V gene lookup returns CDR1 SEHNR and CDR2 FQNEAQ (reference sequence). The CDR3 length is 13 residues. V was pared by 3 bases and J by 10 bases, with 15 bases between. The CDR3 bases are TGTGCCAGCAGCTTCGATGGGCAGGTTTTCCAGTACTTC. This sequence encodes CASSFDGQVFQYF. The complete variable domain, with remaining parts taken from reference TRBV7-9 and TRBJ2-5, reads DTGVSQNPRHKITKRGQNVTFRCDPISEHNRLYWYRQTLGQGPEFLTYFQNEAQLEKSRLLSDRFSAERPKGSFSTLEIQRTEQGDSAMYLCASSFDGQVFQYFGPGTRLLVL.